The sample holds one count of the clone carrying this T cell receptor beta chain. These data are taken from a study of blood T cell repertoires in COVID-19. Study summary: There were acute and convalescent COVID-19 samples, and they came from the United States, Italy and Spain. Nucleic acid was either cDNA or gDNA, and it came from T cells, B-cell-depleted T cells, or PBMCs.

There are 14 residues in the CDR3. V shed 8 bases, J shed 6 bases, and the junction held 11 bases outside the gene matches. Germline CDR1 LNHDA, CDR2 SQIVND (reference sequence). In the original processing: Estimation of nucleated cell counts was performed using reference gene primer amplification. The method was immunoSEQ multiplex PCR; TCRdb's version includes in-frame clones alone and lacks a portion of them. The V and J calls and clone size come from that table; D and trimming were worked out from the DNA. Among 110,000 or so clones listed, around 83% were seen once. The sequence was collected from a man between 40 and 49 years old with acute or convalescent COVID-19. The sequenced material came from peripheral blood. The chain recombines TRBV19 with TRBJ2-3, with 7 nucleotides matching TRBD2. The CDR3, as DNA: TGTGCCAGTTCATGGGCGGGGGAAGGCGATACGCAGTATTTT. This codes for CASSWAGEGDTQYF.